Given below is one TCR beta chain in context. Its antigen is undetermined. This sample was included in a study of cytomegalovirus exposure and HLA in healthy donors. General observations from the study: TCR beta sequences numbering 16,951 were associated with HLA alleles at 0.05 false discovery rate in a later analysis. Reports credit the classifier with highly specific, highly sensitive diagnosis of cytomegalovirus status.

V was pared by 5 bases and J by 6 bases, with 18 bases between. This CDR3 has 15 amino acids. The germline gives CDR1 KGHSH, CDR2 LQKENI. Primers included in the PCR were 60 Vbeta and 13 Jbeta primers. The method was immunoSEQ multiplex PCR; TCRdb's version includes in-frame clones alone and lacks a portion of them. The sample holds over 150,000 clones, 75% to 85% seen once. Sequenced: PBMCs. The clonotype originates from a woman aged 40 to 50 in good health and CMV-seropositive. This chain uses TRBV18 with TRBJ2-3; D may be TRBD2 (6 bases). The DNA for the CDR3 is TGTGCCAGCTCAATTCGGGACTCTCAGGAGGATACGCAGTATTTT. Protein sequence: CASSIRDSQEDTQYF.